These T cell receptor beta chains were read from a single sample in a study of control samples from healthy donors and cancer patients. The table came from immunoSEQ multiplex PCR; TCRdb's copy has only in-frame clones and leaves some out. The data show 90,000 to 110,000 clones, around nine tenths seen once. Sequencing used blood. These receptors came from a human donor in good health. The donor label of this sample is uncertain. Each CDR3 is given with its conserved first and last residue. Fields, in order: V gene, CDR3 protein.

TRBV4-2	CASSTRLAGGNPETQYF
TRBV14	CASSRETGGRTQYF
TRBV2	CASRDLRRDYGYTF
TRBV18	CASSGLHNQPQHF
TRBV9	CASSVGQGGQPQHF
TRBV18	CASSPGGNNQPQHF
TRBV28	CASLERGRVTEAFF
TRBV19	CASSIDQVRGKRGHFHTGELFF
TRBV7-9	CATQRGLSGSEQFF
TRBV4-2	CASSQDRDRTYEQYF
TRBV12-5	CASGLLGFTGELFF
TRBV3-1/TRBV3-2	CASKQGGADTQYF
TRBV19	CASSIGPSGGVRLAKNIQYF
TRBV3-1/TRBV3-2	CASSPSGGSQPQHF
TRBV6-5	CASFREPYGYTF
TRBV5-4	CASSLGRGNQPQHF
TRBV21-1	CASSPGQEFSPLHF
TRBV19	CASSPQLNTEAFF
TRBV25-1	CATSRTGAYNEQFF
TRBV12-5	CASGLVLGLGDREFSGANVLTF
TRBV12-5	CASGATQGYNQPQHF
TRBV4-3	CASSQELGTGRSPLHF
TRBV10-1	CASSESREGTQHF
TRBV7-9	CASSLNGQGVGSTF
TRBV10-3	CAIRPDRVVGNTIYF
TRBV4-3	CASSQDSGNQPQHF
TRBV28	CASSPPRVGYEKLFF
TRBV6-5	CASSTLGGAREKLFF
TRBV6-5	CASSRGLLNTEAFF
TRBV25-1	CASSAPGHSPLHF
TRBV7-8	CASSPTRQGYYSPLHF
TRBV3-1/TRBV3-2	CASSSGSYEQYF
TRBV6-6	CASSRTSGGLYEQYF
TRBV19	CASSIAGPRDNSPLHF
TRBV6-1	CASSEAGLNTEAFF
TRBV6-1	CASSDRHRASTEAFF
TRBV2	CASKQDFSYEQYF
TRBV2	CASSVRGGTGELFF